The clone carrying this TCR beta chain was observed at least ten times. Its antigen is still unknown. This sample is part of a study of spatial heterogeneity in lung cancer. About the study: Alpha-chain sequences were detected in numbers that were consistently lower than beta-chain sequences.

Regarding the study as a whole: Counts that tracked tumor mutation counts were those of expanded intratumoral alpha and beta TCRs. Regional and ubiquitous nonsynonymous mutations were tracked by counts of regional and ubiquitous expanded TCRs, respectively.

Documented time point: sample taken at primary tumor resection. The donors, 70 to 80 patients with untreated early-stage non-small cell lung cancer, provided the samples. The sequenced material consisted of unsorted whole RNA from tumor, nontumor lung or frozen PBMC. TCRdb redid the calling of the 5' RACE reads with MiXCR, one entry per CDR3 protein. The data hold about 7,000 distinct CDR3 sequences, with 13% observed a single time. The germline V and J ends were trimmed by 5 bases and 0 bases, with 10 bases remaining between them. Looked up from germline, CDR1 is PRHDT and CDR2 is FYEKMQ (reference sequence). The CDR3 sequence is 14 residues long.

This sequence joins TRBV13 and TRBJ1-1; no definite D call. This clonotype was obtained from a male donor with early-stage non-small cell lung cancer. Specimen: lung tumor tissue, collected at surgery. CDR3 nucleotide sequence: TGTGCCAGCAGCGGGAGGACGGTGAACACTGAAGCTTTCTTT. Translation: CASSGRTVNTEAFF.